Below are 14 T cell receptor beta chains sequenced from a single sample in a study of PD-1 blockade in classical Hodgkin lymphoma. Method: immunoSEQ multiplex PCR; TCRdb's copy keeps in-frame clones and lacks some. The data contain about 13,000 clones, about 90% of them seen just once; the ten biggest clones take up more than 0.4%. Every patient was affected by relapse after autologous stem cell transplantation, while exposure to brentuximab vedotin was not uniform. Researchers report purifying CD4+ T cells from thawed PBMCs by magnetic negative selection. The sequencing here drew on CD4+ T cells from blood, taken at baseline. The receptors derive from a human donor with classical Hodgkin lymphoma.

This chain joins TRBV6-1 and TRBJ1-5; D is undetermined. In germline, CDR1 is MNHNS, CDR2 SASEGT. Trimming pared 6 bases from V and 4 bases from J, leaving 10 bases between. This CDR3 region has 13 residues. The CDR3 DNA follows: TGTGCCAGCAGGAGTGTCAGAAATCAGCCCCAGCATTTT. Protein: CASRSVRNQPQHF.

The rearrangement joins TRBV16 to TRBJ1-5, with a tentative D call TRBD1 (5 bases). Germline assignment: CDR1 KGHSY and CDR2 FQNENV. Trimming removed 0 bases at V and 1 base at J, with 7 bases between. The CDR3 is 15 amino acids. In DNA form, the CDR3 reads TGTGCCAGCAGCCAATCGGGGCAGAGCAATCAGCCCCAGCATTTT. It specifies CASSQSGQSNQPQHF.

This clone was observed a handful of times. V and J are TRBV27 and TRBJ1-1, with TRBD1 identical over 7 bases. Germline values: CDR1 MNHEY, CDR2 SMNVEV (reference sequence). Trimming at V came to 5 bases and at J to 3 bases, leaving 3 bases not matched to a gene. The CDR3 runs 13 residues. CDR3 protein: CASSADRDTEAFF. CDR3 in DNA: TGTGCCAGCAGTGCCGACAGGGACACTGAAGCTTTCTTT.

CDR3 loop: CASSFQGGPGELFF. For the CDR3, the DNA is TGTGCCAGCAGCTTCCAGGGGGGACCCGGGGAGCTGTTTTTT. The V gene is TRBV7-3, the J gene TRBJ2-2; D is perhaps TRBD1 (7 bases). CDR1 SGHTA and CDR2 FQGTGA come from the germline V gene. V lost 3 bases to trimming and J lost 6 bases, with 11 bases between them. This CDR3 spans 14 amino acids.

CDR3 sequence reads: CASSPYQKRQGRNEKLFF. The CDR3, as DNA: TGTGCCAGCTCACCATACCAGAAACGGCAGGGTCGGAATGAAAAACTGTTTTTT. This sequence joins TRBV18 and TRBJ1-4; weak D call: TRBD1 (5 bases). The CDR3 is 18 residues long. Looked up from germline, CDR1 is KGHSH and CDR2 is LQKENI. V lost 2 bases and J 5 bases, leaving 21 bases between the germline ends.

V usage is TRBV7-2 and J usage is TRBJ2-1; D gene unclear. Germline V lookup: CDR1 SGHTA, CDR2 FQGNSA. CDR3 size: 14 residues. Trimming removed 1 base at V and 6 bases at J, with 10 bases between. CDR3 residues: CASSLGANPNEQFF. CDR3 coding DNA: TGTGCCAGCAGCTTAGGCGCAAACCCCAATGAGCAGTTCTTC.

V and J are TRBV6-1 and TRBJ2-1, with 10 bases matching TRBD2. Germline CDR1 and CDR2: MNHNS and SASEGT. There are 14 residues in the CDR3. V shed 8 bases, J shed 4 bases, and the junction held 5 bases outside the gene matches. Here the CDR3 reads CASRPSGGYNEQFF. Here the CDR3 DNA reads TGTGCCAGCCGTCCTAGCGGGGGTTACAATGAGCAGTTCTTC.

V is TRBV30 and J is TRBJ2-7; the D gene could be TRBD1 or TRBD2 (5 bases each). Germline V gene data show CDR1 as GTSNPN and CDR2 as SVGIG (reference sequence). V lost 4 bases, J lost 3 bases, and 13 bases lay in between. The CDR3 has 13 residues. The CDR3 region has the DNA TGTGCCTGGACCCGGGACGGAGTCTACGAGCAGTACTTC. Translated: CAWTRDGVYEQYF.

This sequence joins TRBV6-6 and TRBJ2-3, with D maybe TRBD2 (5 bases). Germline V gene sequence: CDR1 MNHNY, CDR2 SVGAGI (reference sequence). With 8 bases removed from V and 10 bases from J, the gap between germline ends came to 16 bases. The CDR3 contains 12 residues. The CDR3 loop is CASRTYLPPQYF. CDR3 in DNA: TGTGCCAGCCGGACTTATCTTCCACCGCAGTATTTT.

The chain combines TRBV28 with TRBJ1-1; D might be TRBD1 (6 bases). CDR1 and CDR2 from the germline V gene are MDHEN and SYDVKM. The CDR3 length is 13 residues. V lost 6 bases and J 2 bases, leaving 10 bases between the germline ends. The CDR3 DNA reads TGTGCCAGCAGCGGGGGGCCTAACACTGAAGCTTTCTTT. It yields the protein CASSGGPNTEAFF.

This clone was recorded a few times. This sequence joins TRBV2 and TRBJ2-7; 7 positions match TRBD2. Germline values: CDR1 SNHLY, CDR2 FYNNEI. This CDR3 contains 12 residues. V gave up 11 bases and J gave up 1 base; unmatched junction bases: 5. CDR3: CAHGGSSYEQYF. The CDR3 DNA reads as TGTGCCCACGGGGGGTCGTCCTACGAGCAGTACTTC. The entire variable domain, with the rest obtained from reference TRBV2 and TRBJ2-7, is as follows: EPEVTQTPSHQVTQMGQEVILRCVPISNHLYFYWYRQILGQKVEFLVSFYNNEISEKSEIFDDQFSVERPDGSNFTLKIRSTKLEDSAMYFCAHGGSSYEQYFGPGTRLTVT.

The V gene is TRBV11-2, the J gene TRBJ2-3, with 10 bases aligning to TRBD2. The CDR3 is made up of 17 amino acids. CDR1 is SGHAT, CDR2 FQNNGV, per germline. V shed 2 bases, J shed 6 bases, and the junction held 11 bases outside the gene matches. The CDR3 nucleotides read TGTGCCAGCAGCTTATCTATAGGGCCTAGCGGGAGTGATACGCAGTATTTT. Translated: CASSLSIGPSGSDTQYF.

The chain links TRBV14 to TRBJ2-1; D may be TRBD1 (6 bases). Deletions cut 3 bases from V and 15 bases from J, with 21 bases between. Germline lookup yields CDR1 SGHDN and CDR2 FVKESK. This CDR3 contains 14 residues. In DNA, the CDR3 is TGTGCCAGCAGCCAGGTAAATAGACAGGCGTCTTTGTTCTTC. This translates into CASSQVNRQASLFF.

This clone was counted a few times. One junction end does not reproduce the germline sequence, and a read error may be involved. This CDR3 is CASTLIDTYNSPLHF. In DNA, the CDR3 is TGTGCCAGCACCCTAATAGACACCTACAATTCACCCCTCCACTTT. The V and J genes are TRBV27 and TRBJ1-6; no clear D gene. Germline CDR1 MNHEY, CDR2 SMNVEV (reference sequence). The CDR3 sequence is 15 residues long.